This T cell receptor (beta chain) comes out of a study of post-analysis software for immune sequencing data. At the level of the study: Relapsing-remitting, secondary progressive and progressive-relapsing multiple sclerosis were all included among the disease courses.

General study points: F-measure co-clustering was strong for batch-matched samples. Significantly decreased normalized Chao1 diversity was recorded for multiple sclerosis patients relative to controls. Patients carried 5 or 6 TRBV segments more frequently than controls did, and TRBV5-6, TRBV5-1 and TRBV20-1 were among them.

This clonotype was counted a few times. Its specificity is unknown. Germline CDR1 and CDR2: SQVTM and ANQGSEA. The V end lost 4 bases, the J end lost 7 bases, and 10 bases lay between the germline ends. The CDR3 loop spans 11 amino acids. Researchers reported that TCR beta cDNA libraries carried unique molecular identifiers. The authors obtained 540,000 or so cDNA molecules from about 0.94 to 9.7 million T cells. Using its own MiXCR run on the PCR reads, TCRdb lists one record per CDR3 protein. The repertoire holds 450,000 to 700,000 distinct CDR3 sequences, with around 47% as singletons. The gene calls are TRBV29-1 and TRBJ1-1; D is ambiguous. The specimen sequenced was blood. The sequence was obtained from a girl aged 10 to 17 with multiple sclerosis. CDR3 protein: CSVALEGEAFF. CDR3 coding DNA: TGCAGCGTTGCTCTCGAGGGTGAAGCTTTCTTT.